Listed here are 15 T cell receptor beta chains from one sample, sequenced in a study of blood T cell repertoires in COVID-19. The assay was immunoSEQ multiplex PCR, and TCRdb's table has in-frame clones only and misses some. The sample lists approximately 250,000 clones, almost 85% occurring once. The sequencing sample was made of PBMCs or T cells enriched from blood (not recorded which). These receptors all come from a man aged 40-55 years who had recovered from COVID-19.

The rearrangement uses TRBV9 and TRBJ2-7, with 7 bases identical to TRBD2. The CDR3 spans 15 residues. The germline V gene encodes CDR1 SGDLS and CDR2 YYNGEE. V gave up 0 bases and J gave up 3 bases; unmatched junction bases: 6. In DNA, the CDR3 is TGTGCCAGCAGCGTAGCAGCGGGGTCCCTCTACGAGCAGTACTTC. Its protein product is CASSVAAGSLYEQYF.

The chain employs TRBV2 and TRBJ1-1; D may be TRBD1 (6 bases). Germline V gene sequence: CDR1 SNHLY, CDR2 FYNNEI. This CDR3 is 15 amino acids long. V lost 3 bases and J 0 bases, leaving 11 bases between the germline ends. CDR3 sequence reads: CASSEDSAMNTEAFF. The CDR3 bases are TGTGCCAGCAGTGAGGACAGCGCTATGAACACTGAAGCTTTCTTT.

The chain uses TRBV7-3 and TRBJ1-1, with 7 bases aligning to TRBD1. This CDR3 spans 13 amino acids. The V gene's germline CDR1 is SGHTA and CDR2 FQGTGA. Losses at the gene ends were 5 bases for V and 7 bases for J; bases not matched to a gene: 7. CDR3 nucleotides: TGTGCCAGCAGCCTGGGGCAGGGGGGTGAAGCTTTCTTT. Translating gives CASSLGQGGEAFF.

There are a few counts of this clone. The V call is TRBV3-1 (or the pseudogene TRBV3-2), the J call TRBJ2-2; D is perhaps TRBD2 (6 bases). The V end lost 4 bases, the J end lost 0 bases, and 9 bases lay between the germline ends. The germline V gene has CDR1 LGHDT and CDR2 YNNKEL (reference sequence). The CDR3 contains 15 residues. CDR3 DNA sequence: TGTGCCAGCAGCCGCCGGGACTCGAACACCGGGGAGCTGTTTTTT. It codes for CASSRRDSNTGELFF.

The chain carries TRBV19 and TRBJ2-1, with 13 bases identical to TRBD2. The CDR3 is 19 amino acids. Germline V CDR1 and CDR2: LNHDA, SQIVND (reference sequence). Unmatched junction bases numbered 15, after V lost 7 bases and J lost 3 bases. DNA of the CDR3: TGTGCCAGTAATCCCCCGGGACTAGCGGGGCCATGGAGCTACAATGAGCAGTTCTTC. It yields the protein CASNPPGLAGPWSYNEQFF.

V usage is TRBV6-5 and J usage is TRBJ2-7, with a tentative D call TRBD1 (6 bases). V gave up 0 bases and J gave up 2 bases, with 11 bases separating them. CDR1 and CDR2 from the germline V gene are MNHEY and SVGAGI. The CDR3 is 15 amino acids. For the CDR3, the DNA is TGTGCCAGCAGTTACTCCTCCGGGACACCCTACGAGCAGTACTTC. Translating it yields CASSYSSGTPYEQYF.

The gene calls are TRBV15 and TRBJ2-1, with 9 positions matching TRBD2. Per the germline V gene, CDR1 is LNHNV and CDR2 is YYDKDF (reference sequence). V lost 3 bases, J lost 6 bases, and 3 bases stayed unmatched. The CDR3 has 14 amino acids. This CDR3 is CATSRLAGSNEQFF. CDR3 sequence (DNA): TGTGCCACCAGCAGGCTAGCGGGAAGCAATGAGCAGTTCTTC. Looking up the rest from reference TRBV15 and TRBJ2-1 gives the full variable domain: DAMVIQNPRYQVTQFGKPVTLSCSQTLNHNVMYWYQQKSSQAPKLLFHYYDKDFNNEADTPDNFQSRRPNTSFCFLDIRSPGLGDTAMYLCATSRLAGSNEQFFGPGTRLTVL.

The J gene is TRBJ1-2, the V gene TRBV5-1, with 7 positions matching TRBD1. Germline trimming cut 4 bases from V and 4 bases from J; bases unmatched to any gene: 4. There are 13 residues in the CDR3. Germline V gene data show CDR1 as SGHRS and CDR2 as YFSETQ. The CDR3 DNA sequence: TGCGCCAGCAGCCCGGGACAGCGCTATGGCTACACCTTC. Its protein product is CASSPGQRYGYTF. The variable domain in full, with the rest retrieved from reference TRBV5-1 and TRBJ1-2, is KAGVTQTPRYLIKTRGQQVTLSCSPISGHRSVSWYQQTPGQGLQFLFEYFSETQRNKGNFPGRFSGRQFSNSRSEMNVSTLELGDSALYLCASSPGQRYGYTFGSGTRLTVV.

The rearrangement joins TRBV4-3 to TRBJ2-5, with TRBD1 as a possible D gene (6 bases). The CDR3 runs to 15 residues. Per the germline V gene, CDR1 is LGHNA and CDR2 is YSLEER. The V gene lost 4 bases and the J gene lost 1 base, with 13 bases spanning the gap. The DNA for the CDR3 is TGCGCCAGCAGCCGGGTCCAGGGGACCCAAGAGACCCAGTACTTC. Translating it yields CASSRVQGTQETQYF.

This rearrangement joins TRBV6-5 to TRBJ2-1; TRBD2 aligns across 7 bases. This CDR3 contains 15 residues. Germline V CDR1 and CDR2: MNHEY, SVGAGI. V shed 5 bases and J 7 bases; nucleotides not matched to a gene: 11. The CDR3 loop is CASSRPSGAGNEQFF. The CDR3 nucleotides read TGTGCCAGCAGTCGTCCTAGCGGAGCCGGAAATGAGCAGTTCTTC.

The V and J genes are TRBV6-2 or TRBV6-3 and TRBJ2-1, with 8 bases aligning to TRBD2. V trimming: 1 base; J trimming: 4 bases; junction bases outside the gene matches: 6. Germline V gene data show CDR1 as MNHEY and CDR2 as SVGEGT. The CDR3 sequence is 16 residues long. DNA of the CDR3: TGTGCCAGCAGTTACTATCTAGCGGGCTATTACAATGAGCAGTTCTTC. This translates into CASSYYLAGYYNEQFF.

The chain has TRBV10-3 and TRBJ1-5; D not certain. V shed 3 bases and J shed 7 bases, with 13 bases lying between them. The CDR3 has 14 amino acids. Germline lookup yields CDR1 ENHRY and CDR2 SYGVKD. CDR3 sequence reads: CAISEGEGGQPQHF. Here the CDR3 DNA reads TGTGCCATCAGTGAAGGAGAAGGTGGACAGCCCCAGCATTTT.

V and J are TRBV5-1 and TRBJ2-1; 7 bases agree with TRBD2. Per the germline V gene, CDR1 is SGHRS and CDR2 is YFSETQ. This CDR3 is 15 amino acids long. J lost 6 bases, V lost 0 bases, and 6 bases had no gene match. DNA for the CDR3: TGCGCCAGCAGCTTGGATAGACTAGCTGGCAATGAGCAGTTCTTC. It specifies CASSLDRLAGNEQFF.

The chain combines TRBV20-1 with TRBJ2-1, with TRBD2 matching over 11 bases. Germline V gives CDR1 DFQATT, CDR2 SNEGSKA (reference sequence). The CDR3 sequence is 14 residues long. J was trimmed by 8 bases and V by 3 bases; bases with no gene match: 6. The CDR3 region has the DNA TGCAGTGCTAGTAAAATAGCGGGAGGGTATGAGCAGTTCTTC. This translates into CSASKIAGGYEQFF.

The table lists this clone with a count of one. The V call is TRBV18, the J call TRBJ2-1; D is possibly TRBD2 (6 bases). CDR3 length equals 16 residues. Looked up from germline, CDR1 is KGHSH and CDR2 is LQKENI. V lost 3 bases, J lost 0 bases, and 12 bases lay in between. The CDR3: CASSPIAVSSYNEQFF. The CDR3 region has the DNA TGTGCCAGCTCACCGATAGCGGTTAGCTCCTACAATGAGCAGTTCTTC.